This TCR beta chain was captured by sequencing in a study of T-cell reconstitution after alpha-beta-depleted transplantation in children. General study points: Counts and diversity of T cells one year after transplant came mostly from newly produced T cells.

A remark on this clonotype: What it recognizes is unknown.

This CDR3 spans 18 amino acids. V gave up 6 bases and J gave up 6 bases; unmatched junction bases: 15. Germline CDR1 MDHEN, CDR2 SYDVKM. Preparation of the TCRbeta library used unique molecular identifiers. TCRdb redid the calling of the PCR reads with MiXCR, one entry per CDR3 protein. The table lists around 440,000 distinct CDR3 sequences, over 9.5% of them singletons. The rearrangement joins TRBV28 to TRBJ2-7; 15 bases map to TRBD2. The sequencing used PBMCs, collected before TCRalphabeta/CD19-depleted stem cell transplant. This sequence originates from a child under 10 years old with inherited bone marrow failure, due to receive a stem cell transplant. The CDR3 sequence is CASSRGGTSGGLLREQYF. CDR3 bases: TGTGCCAGCAGCCGGGGGGGGACTAGCGGGGGGCTACTCCGCGAGCAGTACTTC. The full variable domain, its missing parts supplied by reference TRBV28 and TRBJ2-7, is DVKVTQSSRYLVKRTGEKVFLECVQDMDHENMFWYRQDPGLGLRLIYFSYDVKMKEKGDIPEGYSVSREKKERFSLILESASTNQTSMYLCASSRGGTSGGLLREQYFGPGTRLTVT.